Following are 14 T cell receptor beta chains from one sample sequenced in a study of T-cell memory formation after mild COVID-19. In TCRdb, the 5' RACE reads were re-called with MiXCR into one record per CDR3 protein. The sample gives 350,000 to 400,000 distinct CDR3 sequences, approximately 14% of which show up once; around a fifth is in the top ten. The source material was PBMCs or a T cell subset sorted from them (not recorded which). These receptors were taken from a man between 18 and 29 years old who had mild COVID-19 (a few samples of this study predate the infection). Cell type and time point are not known.

V is TRBV12-3 or TRBV12-4 and J is TRBJ1-5; TRBD1 might be the D (6 bases). V was cut by 7 bases and J by 7 bases, with 23 bases left in between. The CDR3 consists of 16 residues. In DNA form, the CDR3 reads TGTGCCAGCACTCCCACGGAGGGGGGGAGTTGGCAGCCCCAGCATTTT. Its protein is CASTPTEGGSWQPQHF.

The chain joins TRBV7-8 to TRBJ2-1, with D hard to call. CDR1 and CDR2 (germline): SGHVS, FQNEAQ. The V gene lost 2 bases and the J gene lost 11 bases, with 13 bases spanning the gap. This CDR3 has 13 amino acids. CDR3 sequence: CASSLRESGKQFF. The CDR3 coding sequence is TGTGCCAGCAGCTTAAGGGAATCAGGAAAGCAGTTCTTC. Based on the CDR3 plus reference TRBV7-8 and TRBJ2-1, the full variable domain is GAGVSQSPRYKVAKRGQDVALRCDPISGHVSLFWYQQALGQGPEFLTYFQNEAQLDKSGLPSDRFFAERPEGSVSTLKIQRTQQEDSAVYLCASSLRESGKQFFGPGTRLTVL.

This clonotype occurred a few times. The rearrangement uses TRBV4-2 and TRBJ2-3; 11 bases align to TRBD1. Trimming took 5 bases from V and 3 from J; bases not matched to a gene: 4. This CDR3 comprises 15 residues. The germline gives CDR1 LGHNA, CDR2 YNFKEQ. This CDR3 is CASSGTGGRTDTQYF. CDR3 nucleotides: TGTGCCAGCAGCGGGACAGGGGGTCGGACAGATACGCAGTATTTT.

The sample holds a few counts of this clonotype. The chain uses TRBV12-3 or TRBV12-4 and TRBJ1-4; D perhaps matches TRBD1 (6 bases). V lost 5 bases, J lost 3 bases, and 7 bases lay in between. The CDR3 has 13 residues. The CDR3 DNA is TGTGCCAGCAGTCAGGGGTCTAATGAAAAACTGTTTTTT. Amino acid sequence: CASSQGSNEKLFF.

This clonotype has more than one count but fewer than ten. The chain links TRBV12-3 or TRBV12-4 to TRBJ1-5; D gene uncertain. The CDR3 runs 15 residues. V was shortened by 6 bases and J by 6 bases, with 18 bases between the two germline ends. The CDR3 protein is CASSWAGRLVQPQHF. CDR3 DNA: TGTGCCAGCAGCTGGGCGGGCAGGTTGGTTCAGCCCCAGCATTTT.

This clonotype was seen a handful of times. The genes are TRBV7-9 and TRBJ2-7; D not certain. The CDR3 covers 12 residues. Deletions cut 5 bases from V and 7 bases from J, with 12 bases between. In germline, CDR1 is SEHNR, CDR2 FQNEAQ (reference sequence). The DNA of the CDR3 is TGTGCCAGCAGCCTCGGGCCTCGGGAGCAGTACGTC. Amino acid sequence: CASSLGPREQYV.

With regard to this clonotype: Germline and junction disagree at one end, which may indicate a read error. The chain employs TRBV24-1 and TRBJ1-6; D is uncertain. This CDR3 is built from 14 residues. The germline V gene encodes CDR1 KGHDR and CDR2 SFDVKD. CDR3 DNA: TGTGCCACCGGTGAGCCACGGCCCTATTCACCCCTCCACTTT. Translating it yields CATGEPRPYSPLHF.

This clonotype was found a few times. The chain combines TRBV6-2 or TRBV6-3 with TRBJ2-3, with 9 positions matching TRBD2. V shed 3 bases, J shed 2 bases, and the junction held 3 bases outside the gene matches. Germline CDR1 and CDR2: MNHEY and SVGEGT. This CDR3 has 15 amino acids. Here the CDR3 DNA reads TGTGCCAGCAGTTATCGACTAGCGGACACAGATACGCAGTATTTT. It encodes CASSYRLADTDTQYF.

This clonotype was counted between two and nine times. The rearrangement joins TRBV24-1 to TRBJ2-3; TRBD1 aligns across 9 bases. The V segment lost 3 bases and the J segment 4 bases; nucleotides outside the gene matches: 13. CDR1 is KGHDR, CDR2 SFDVKD, per germline. The CDR3 loop spans 18 amino acids. This CDR3 reads CATSDTPGQGGRADTQYF. The CDR3 region has the DNA TGTGCCACCAGTGATACACCGGGACAGGGAGGGCGGGCAGATACGCAGTATTTT.

This clonotype was found many times. The V call is TRBV6-5, the J call TRBJ1-2, with D perhaps matching TRBD1 (5 bases). The V and J ends lost 0 bases and 0 bases respectively, with 8 bases between them. In germline, CDR1 is MNHEY, CDR2 SVGAGI. The CDR3 loop spans 15 amino acids. The chain's CDR3 is CASSYSGRANYGYTF. In nucleotides, the CDR3 is TGTGCCAGCAGTTACTCTGGCAGGGCTAACTATGGCTACACCTTC.

This clonotype was observed at least ten times. The CDR3 sequence: CASSPGTATYEQYF. The CDR3 nucleotides are TGTGCCAGCAGCCCTGGGACAGCTACCTACGAGCAGTACTTC. V usage is TRBV5-6 and J usage is TRBJ2-7; 7 bases are a match to TRBD1. The germline gives CDR1 SGHDT, CDR2 YYEEEE. This CDR3 is built from 14 residues. Trimming at V came to 4 bases and at J to 2 bases, leaving 6 bases not matched to a gene.

This clonotype has just a few counts. The chain links TRBV9 to TRBJ2-2; no reliable D call. The germline V and J ends were trimmed by 0 bases and 4 bases, with 10 bases remaining between them. The germline gives CDR1 SGDLS, CDR2 YYNGEE. The CDR3 extends over 15 amino acids. This CDR3 is CASSVGLVSTGELFF. In DNA form, the CDR3 reads TGTGCCAGCAGCGTAGGTCTGGTCAGCACCGGGGAGCTGTTTTTT.

This clonotype was observed a handful of times. V gene TRBV7-9 combines with J gene TRBJ2-7; 7 nucleotides align to TRBD1. Germline V lookup: CDR1 SEHNR, CDR2 FQNEAQ (reference sequence). The CDR3 sequence is 14 residues long. V trimming: 5 bases; J trimming: 0 bases; junction bases outside the gene matches: 4. The DNA of the CDR3 is TGTGCCAGCAGCGAGACAGGGATCTCCTACGAGCAGTACTTC. It translates to CASSETGISYEQYF.

In its sample, this clonotype was seen a few times. V usage is TRBV9 and J usage is TRBJ1-2; D unresolved. Trimming cost V 0 bases and J 8 bases, with 11 bases left between them. CDR1 is SGDLS and CDR2 is YYNGEE in the germline V gene. This CDR3 is 13 amino acids long. The CDR3 nucleotides read TGTGCCAGCAGCGTAGCCGGAGCCTTAGGCTACACCTTC. This encodes CASSVAGALGYTF.